The 21 T cell receptor beta chains listed next were all sequenced from one sample in a study of shared clonotypes between healthy human individuals. Naive CD8 populations comprised CD45RO-negative cells positively selected for CCR7, excluding terminally differentiated effector memory CD45RA+ cells. Sequenced by immunoSEQ multiplex PCR; TCRdb stores in-frame clones only, minus some. The data hold about 800,000 clones, with about 96% observed a single time. Specimen: naive CD8+ T cells sorted from blood. These receptors came from a man aged 25-45 years in good health.

This clone was recorded once. The chain uses TRBV6-4 and TRBJ2-1; a possible D gene is TRBD1 (7 bases). Trimming cost V 4 bases and J 9 bases, with 10 bases left between them. Germline V CDR1 and CDR2: MRHNA, SNTAGT. This CDR3 spans 12 amino acids. The CDR3 reads CASSAQGGEQFF. The CDR3 DNA is TGTGCCAGCAGTGCTCAGGGGGGTGAGCAGTTCTTC.

On this clone itself: At the DNA level, this CDR3 is encoded by other sequences in the same sample as well. The chain combines TRBV6-1 with TRBJ2-7; D remains ambiguous. Deletions cut 3 bases from V and 1 base from J, with 1 base between. The length of the CDR3 is 11 residues. Germline V gives CDR1 MNHNS, CDR2 SASEGT. This chain's CDR3 is CASSDSYEQYF. CDR3 in DNA: TGTGCCAGCAGTGATTCCTACGAGCAGTACTTC.

This clone was recorded once. This chain uses TRBV9 with TRBJ1-3; TRBD1 might be the D (5 bases). CDR3 length equals 16 residues. Germline-derived CDR1 and CDR2 are SGDLS and YYNGEE. Trimming shortened V by 4 bases and J by 0 bases, and 14 bases separated the two germline ends. The CDR3 nucleotides are TGTGCCAGCAGCAACCACGACAGATACTCTGGAAACACCATATATTTT. Amino acids: CASSNHDRYSGNTIYF.

The chain combines TRBV7-8 with TRBJ2-1; D unclear. The CDR3 length is 12 residues. CDR1 and CDR2 from the germline V gene are SGHVS and FQNEAQ. Trimming stripped 0 bases from V and 7 bases from J, with 4 bases between. For the CDR3, the DNA is TGTGCCAGCAGCTTAGCTGCTAATGAGCAGTTCTTC. The encoded protein is CASSLAANEQFF.

Worth noting for this clone: The same CDR3 also results from other DNA sequences found in this sample. This chain links TRBV27 with TRBJ2-2; D is possibly TRBD1 (5 bases). CDR3 length equals 14 residues. V lost 3 bases and J 4 bases, leaving 9 bases between the germline ends. The germline CDR1 and CDR2 sequences are MNHEY and SMNVEV (reference sequence). CDR3 nucleotides: TGTGCCAGCAGTTTCGCCAGGGTCACCGGGGAGCTGTTTTTT. Amino acid sequence: CASSFARVTGELFF.

This chain uses TRBV27 with TRBJ2-5, with 13 bases fitting TRBD2. The V gene end was trimmed by 4 bases and the J gene end by 4 bases; junction bases not matched to a gene: 6. Per the germline V gene, CDR1 is MNHEY and CDR2 is SMNVEV (reference sequence). This CDR3 comprises 16 residues. The CDR3 sequence: CASSSLAGGPRETQYF. CDR3 sequence (DNA): TGTGCCAGCAGTTCACTAGCGGGAGGGCCGAGAGAGACCCAGTACTTC.

The chain has TRBV29-1 and TRBJ1-4; 7 nucleotides line up with TRBD1. Germline-derived CDR1 and CDR2 are SQVTM and ANQGSEA. There are 14 residues in the CDR3. V was clipped by 2 bases and J by 5 bases; unmatched bases: 5. CDR3 DNA: TGCAGCGTTGAATGGAGAGGGGGCAATGAAAAACTGTTTTTT. Its protein is CSVEWRGGNEKLFF.

This clone was counted once. V gene TRBV10-1 combines with J gene TRBJ2-3; TRBD2 might be the D (7 bases). The CDR3 extends over 16 amino acids. Germline assignment: CDR1 WNHNN and CDR2 SYGVQD (reference sequence). V was pared by 4 bases and J by 0 bases, with 14 bases between. This chain's CDR3 is CASSGPRGASTDTQYF. The CDR3 DNA follows: TGCGCCAGCAGTGGTCCCCGGGGGGCTAGCACAGATACGCAGTATTTT.

The chain joins TRBV7-2 to TRBJ2-6, with D possibly being TRBD1 (5 bases). Trimming took 4 bases from V and 0 from J, leaving 16 bases between them. There are 18 residues in the CDR3. CDR1 SGHTA and CDR2 FQGNSA come from the germline V gene. In DNA form, the CDR3 reads TGTGCCAGCAGCTCCCCCAACGACAGATACTCTGGGGCCAACGTCCTGACTTTC. It translates to CASSSPNDRYSGANVLTF.

Comment on this clone: The sample holds other DNA sequences that translate to the same CDR3. V usage is TRBV4-1 and J usage is TRBJ2-7; D gene uncertain. There are 13 residues in the CDR3. The V gene lost 1 base and the J gene lost 4 bases, with 8 bases spanning the gap. CDR1 is MGHRA, CDR2 YSYEKL, per germline. CDR3 DNA: TGCGCCAGCAGCCAAGCCGGCAGTTACGAGCAGTACTTC. This codes for CASSQAGSYEQYF.

This clone has just one count. Other nucleotide sequences in the sample specify the same CDR3. The chain recombines TRBV29-1 with TRBJ2-3, with D tentatively TRBD2 (6 bases). Trimming took off 1 base at V and 1 base at J, with 9 bases between the two ends. Germline-derived CDR1 and CDR2 are SQVTM and ANQGSEA. The CDR3 length is 14 residues. CDR3 nucleotides: TGCAGCGTTGAAGGGGCTAGCGGCACAGATACGCAGTATTTT. Translation: CSVEGASGTDTQYF.

As DNA, the CDR3 is TGTGCCAGCAGTCGGGGGAGGGCAAGCACAGATACGCAGTATTTT. It is translated as CASSRGRASTDTQYF. The genes are TRBV27 and TRBJ2-3; 7 bases agree with TRBD2. Looked up from germline, CDR1 is MNHEY and CDR2 is SMNVEV (reference sequence). V shed 5 bases, J shed 0 bases, and the junction held 5 bases outside the gene matches. This CDR3 has 15 amino acids.

V is TRBV2 and J is TRBJ1-2; a possible D gene is TRBD1 (6 bases). The germline V gene has CDR1 SNHLY and CDR2 FYNNEI. CDR3 length: 15 residues. The ends were cut back, 8 bases at V and 2 bases at J, with 18 bases in the middle. DNA for the CDR3: TGTGCCAGCTGGACCCCTACAGGGAAAAACTATGGCTACACCTTC. Amino acid sequence: CASWTPTGKNYGYTF.

V gene TRBV7-3 combines with J gene TRBJ2-1; 9 bases are a match to TRBD2. V dropped 1 base and J dropped 0; count of bases not matched to a gene: 4. Germline CDR1 SGHTA, CDR2 FQGTGA. The CDR3 totals 17 residues. The DNA of the CDR3 is TGTGCCAGCAGCTTAAGTCATAGCGGGAGCTCCTACAATGAGCAGTTCTTC. This gives the protein CASSLSHSGSSYNEQFF.

The V call is TRBV14, the J call TRBJ2-7; TRBD1 aligns across 10 bases. With 3 bases clipped from V and 4 bases from J, the junction kept 18 bases outside the gene matches. The CDR3 length is 19 residues. CDR1 and CDR2 (germline): SGHDN, FVKESK. The chain's CDR3 is CASSHSGGQGRYYLYEQYF. The CDR3 region has the DNA TGTGCCAGCAGCCACTCCGGGGGACAGGGGCGTTACTACCTATACGAGCAGTACTTC.

This clone came up a few times. The chain carries TRBV25-1 and TRBJ2-4, with D perhaps matching TRBD1 (5 bases). V was trimmed by 0 bases and J by 5 bases, leaving 17 bases between them. This CDR3 is built from 17 residues. The V gene's germline CDR1 is MGHDK and CDR2 SYGVNS. This CDR3 is CASSEYRLDSTENIQYF. CDR3 DNA: TGTGCCAGCAGTGAATACAGACTCGACAGTACCGAAAACATTCAGTACTTC.

V gene TRBV14 combines with J gene TRBJ2-2; 9 bases align to TRBD2. V lost 4 bases and J lost 2; bases outside the gene matches: 17. CDR1 SGHDN and CDR2 FVKESK come from the germline V gene. The CDR3 runs to 20 residues. The chain's CDR3 is CASSPSTSGRFVGNTGELFF. In DNA, the CDR3 is TGTGCCAGCAGCCCGTCGACCAGCGGGAGGTTTGTTGGTAACACCGGGGAGCTGTTTTTT.

The J gene is TRBJ1-2, the V gene TRBV28; 8 bases agree with TRBD1. The CDR3 has 12 amino acids. In germline, CDR1 is MDHEN, CDR2 SYDVKM. Trimming removed 6 bases from V and 7 bases from J; junction bases left unmatched: 4. The CDR3 coding sequence is TGTGCCAGCAGGGACAGGGAATCTGGCTACACCTTC. This encodes CASRDRESGYTF.

V gene TRBV6-1 combines with J gene TRBJ1-2; 11 bases map to TRBD1. The CDR3 is 15 amino acids. V was pared by 4 bases and J by 2 bases, with 3 bases of the junction left unmatched. Germline values: CDR1 MNHNS, CDR2 SASEGT. CDR3 DNA sequence: TGTGCCAGCAGTGCCTGGACAGGGGGCAACTATGGCTACACCTTC. This encodes CASSAWTGGNYGYTF.

The genes are TRBV27 and TRBJ1-1; 8 bases are shared with TRBD1. Trimming at V came to 2 bases and at J to 4 bases, leaving 3 bases not matched to a gene. Germline loops: CDR1 MNHEY, CDR2 SMNVEV (reference sequence). CDR3 length: 14 amino acids. This CDR3 is CASSLIGQGTEAFF. The CDR3 DNA is TGTGCCAGCAGTTTAATCGGACAGGGCACTGAAGCTTTCTTT.

This chain joins TRBV7-9 and TRBJ1-1; no clear D. This CDR3 spans 12 amino acids. V was pared by 5 bases and J by 8 bases, with 12 bases between. CDR1 is SEHNR, CDR2 FQNEAQ, per germline (reference sequence). CDR3 sequence: CASSPERLEAFF. The CDR3 DNA reads as TGTGCCAGCAGCCCGGAGAGGCTAGAAGCTTTCTTT.